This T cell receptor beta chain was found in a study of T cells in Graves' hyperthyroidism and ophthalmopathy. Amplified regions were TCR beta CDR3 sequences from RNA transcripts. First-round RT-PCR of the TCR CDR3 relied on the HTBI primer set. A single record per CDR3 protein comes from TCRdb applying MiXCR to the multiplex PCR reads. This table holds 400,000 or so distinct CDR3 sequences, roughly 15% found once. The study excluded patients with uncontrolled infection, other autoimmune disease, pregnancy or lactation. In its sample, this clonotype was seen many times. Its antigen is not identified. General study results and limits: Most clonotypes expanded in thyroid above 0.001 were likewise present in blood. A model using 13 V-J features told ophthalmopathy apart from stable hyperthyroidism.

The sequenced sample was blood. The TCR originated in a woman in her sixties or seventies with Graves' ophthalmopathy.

In DNA form, the CDR3 reads TGTGCCAGCAGTTACGCGACCCTTACGGCCCGCGATGAGCAGTTCTTC. Protein product: CASSYATLTARDEQFF. The chain recombines TRBV6-6 with TRBJ2-1; D is unresolved. This CDR3 has 16 residues. The V end lost 2 bases, the J end lost 8 bases, and 19 bases lay between the germline ends. CDR1 is MNHNY and CDR2 is SVGAGI in the germline V gene (reference sequence).